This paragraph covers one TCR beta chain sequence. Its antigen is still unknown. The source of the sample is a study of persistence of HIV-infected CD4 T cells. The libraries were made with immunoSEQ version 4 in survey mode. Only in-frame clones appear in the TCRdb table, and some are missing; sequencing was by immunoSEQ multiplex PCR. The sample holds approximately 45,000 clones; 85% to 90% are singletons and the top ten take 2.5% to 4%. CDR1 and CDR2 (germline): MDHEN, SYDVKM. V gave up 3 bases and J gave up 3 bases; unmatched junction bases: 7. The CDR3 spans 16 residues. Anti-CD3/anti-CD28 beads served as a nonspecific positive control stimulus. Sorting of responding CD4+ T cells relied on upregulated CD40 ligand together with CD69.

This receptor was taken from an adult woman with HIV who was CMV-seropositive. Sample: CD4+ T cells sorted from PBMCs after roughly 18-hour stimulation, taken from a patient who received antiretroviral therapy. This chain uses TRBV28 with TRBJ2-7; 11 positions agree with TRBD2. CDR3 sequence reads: CASSFRPSGRFYEQYF. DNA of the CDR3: TGTGCCAGCAGTTTCCGACCTAGCGGGAGGTTCTACGAGCAGTACTTC.